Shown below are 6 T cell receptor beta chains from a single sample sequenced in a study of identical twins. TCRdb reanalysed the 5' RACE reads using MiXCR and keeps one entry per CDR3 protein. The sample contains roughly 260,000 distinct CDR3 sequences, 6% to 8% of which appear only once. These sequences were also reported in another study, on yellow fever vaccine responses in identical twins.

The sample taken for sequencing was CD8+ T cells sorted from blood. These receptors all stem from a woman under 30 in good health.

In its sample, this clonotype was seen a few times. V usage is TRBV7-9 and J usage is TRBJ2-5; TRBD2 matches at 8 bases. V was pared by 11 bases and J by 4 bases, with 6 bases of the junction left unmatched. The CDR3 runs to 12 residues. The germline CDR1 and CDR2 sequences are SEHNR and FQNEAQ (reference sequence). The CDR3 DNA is TGTGCCGGACGGGGGGGAGGAGAGACCCAGTACTTC. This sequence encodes CAGRGGGETQYF. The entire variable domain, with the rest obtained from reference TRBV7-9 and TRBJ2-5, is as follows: DTGVSQNPRHKITKRGQNVTFRCDPISEHNRLYWYRQTLGQGPEFLTYFQNEAQLEKSRLLSDRFSAERPKGSFSTLEIQRTEQGDSAMYLCAGRGGGETQYFGPGTRLLVL.

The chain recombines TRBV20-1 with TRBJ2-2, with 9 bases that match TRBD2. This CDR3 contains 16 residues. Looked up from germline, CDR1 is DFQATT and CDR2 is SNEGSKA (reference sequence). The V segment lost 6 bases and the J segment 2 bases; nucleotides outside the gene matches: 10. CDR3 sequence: CSAVSGGPRNTGELFF. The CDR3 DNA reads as TGCAGTGCAGTTAGCGGGGGTCCCAGAAACACCGGGGAGCTGTTTTTT.

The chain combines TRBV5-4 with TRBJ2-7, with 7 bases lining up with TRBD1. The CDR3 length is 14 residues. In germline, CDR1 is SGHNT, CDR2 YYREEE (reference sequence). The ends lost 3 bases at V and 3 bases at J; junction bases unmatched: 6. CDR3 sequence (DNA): TGTGCCAGCAGCTCCCGGGACAGTCGCTACGAGCAGTACTTC. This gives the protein CASSSRDSRYEQYF.

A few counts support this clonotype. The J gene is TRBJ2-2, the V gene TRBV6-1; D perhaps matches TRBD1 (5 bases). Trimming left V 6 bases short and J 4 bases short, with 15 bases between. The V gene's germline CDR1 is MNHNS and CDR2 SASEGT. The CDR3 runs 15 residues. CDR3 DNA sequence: TGTGCCAGCAGCCCCTTTCCTGGGGCCACCGGGGAGCTGTTTTTT. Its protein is CASSPFPGATGELFF.

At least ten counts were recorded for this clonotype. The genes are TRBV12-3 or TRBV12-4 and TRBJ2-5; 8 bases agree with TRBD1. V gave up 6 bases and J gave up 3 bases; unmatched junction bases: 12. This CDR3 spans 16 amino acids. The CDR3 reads CASRIGPVGQEETQYF. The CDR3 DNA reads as TGTGCCAGCAGAATCGGGCCCGTGGGACAGGAAGAGACCCAGTACTTC.

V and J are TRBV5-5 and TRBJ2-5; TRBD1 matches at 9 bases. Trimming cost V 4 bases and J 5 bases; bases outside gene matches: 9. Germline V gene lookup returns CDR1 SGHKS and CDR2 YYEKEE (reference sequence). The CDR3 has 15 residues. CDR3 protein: CASSRTGTGFETQYF. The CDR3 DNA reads TGTGCCAGCAGCCGCACCGGGACAGGGTTTGAGACCCAGTACTTC.